The 24 T cell receptor beta chains below were found in one sample sequenced in a study of identical twins. TCRdb passed the 5' RACE reads through MiXCR, listing each CDR3 protein once. The sample holds about 520,000 distinct CDR3 sequences, roughly 21% seen once. A further study also used this sample, focusing on T cells expressing NK-cell markers.

Sample: CD4+ T cells sorted from blood. Receptors originate from a woman between 18 and 29 years old in good health.

V gene TRBV11-1 combines with J gene TRBJ1-6, with D unresolved. V lost 0 bases, J lost 0 bases, and 18 bases lay in between. The germline V gene encodes CDR1 SGHAT and CDR2 FQDESV (reference sequence). CDR3 length: 20 residues. CDR3: CASSLATGSQTSSYNSPLHF. The CDR3 region has the DNA TGTGCCAGCAGCTTAGCTACGGGCAGCCAAACGAGCTCCTATAATTCACCCCTCCACTTT.

This clonotype was observed a few times. The chain employs TRBV7-2 and TRBJ2-3; no reliable D call. CDR3 size: 14 residues. The V gene lost 5 bases and the J gene lost 7 bases, with 16 bases spanning the gap. The V gene's germline CDR1 is SGHTA and CDR2 FQGNSA. The CDR3 sequence: CASSGVGMGYTQYF. The CDR3 bases are TGTGCCAGCAGCGGAGTAGGGATGGGATATACGCAGTATTTT. Together with reference TRBV7-2 and TRBJ2-3, the CDR3 gives the full variable domain: GAGVSQSPSNKVTEKGKDVELRCDPISGHTALYWYRQSLGQGLEFLIYFQGNSAPDKSGLPSDRFSAERTGGSVSTLTIQRTQQEDSAVYLCASSGVGMGYTQYFGPGTRLTVL.

The chain recombines TRBV18 with TRBJ1-4; D is unclear. The CDR3 consists of 15 residues. Germline values: CDR1 KGHSH, CDR2 LQKENI. Trimming left V 0 bases short and J 3 bases short, with 8 bases between. CDR3 residues: CASSPPLSPNEKLFF. The CDR3 nucleotides are TGTGCCAGCTCACCACCCTTGAGCCCTAATGAAAAACTGTTTTTT.

The J gene is TRBJ2-1, the V gene TRBV6-5; TRBD2 matches at 7 bases. This CDR3 region has 15 residues. CDR1 is MNHEY, CDR2 SVGAGI, per germline. V lost 6 bases and J lost 8; bases outside the gene matches: 13. The CDR3 loop reads CASSLLAWSGDEQFF. In DNA, the CDR3 is TGTGCCAGCAGCTTACTAGCGTGGTCCGGGGATGAGCAGTTCTTC.

This chain uses TRBV11-2 with TRBJ2-3; D not resolved. The CDR3 spans 14 residues. V shed 4 bases and J shed 3 bases, with 11 bases lying between them. Germline V gene data show CDR1 as SGHAT and CDR2 as FQNNGV. Written as DNA, the CDR3 is TGTGCCAGCAGCTCTCGGATGGAAACAGATACGCAGTATTTT. It specifies CASSSRMETDTQYF.

This clonotype was seen a single time. The rearrangement uses TRBV6-2 or TRBV6-3 and TRBJ2-2, with 14 bases lining up with TRBD2. The J segment lost 6 bases and the V segment lost 2 bases, leaving 2 bases of the junction unmatched. This CDR3 region has 16 residues. Looked up from germline, CDR1 is MNHEY and CDR2 is SVGEGT. This chain's CDR3 is CASSYPGLAGAGELFF. The CDR3 DNA reads TGTGCCAGCAGTTACCCGGGACTAGCGGGAGCCGGGGAGCTGTTTTTT.

This sequence joins TRBV2 and TRBJ1-6; the match to TRBD1 covers 11 bases. Germline CDR1 is SNHLY and CDR2 is FYNNEI. V shed 10 bases and J 9 bases; nucleotides not matched to a gene: 8. The CDR3 loop spans 14 amino acids. The CDR3 spells CATERDRGSSPLHF. The CDR3 DNA reads TGTGCCACCGAACGGGACAGGGGGAGTTCACCCCTCCACTTT.

This clonotype was observed a handful of times. J is TRBJ1-2 and V is TRBV7-2; D is uncertain. Trimming left V 5 bases short and J 2 bases short, with 12 bases between. Per the germline V gene, CDR1 is SGHTA and CDR2 is FQGNSA. The CDR3 contains 14 residues. The CDR3 DNA is TGTGCCAGCAGCCGGATCGGGAGGAACTATGGCTACACCTTC. This sequence encodes CASSRIGRNYGYTF.

There are a few counts of this clonotype. The CDR3 sequence: CASSPTPGTGLYEQYF. CDR3 bases: TGTGCCAGCAGTCCCACCCCCGGGACAGGGCTGTACGAGCAGTACTTC. The chain links TRBV28 to TRBJ2-7, with 9 bases identical to TRBD1. The CDR3 loop spans 16 amino acids. J was trimmed by 4 bases and V by 5 bases; bases with no gene match: 12. Germline assignment: CDR1 MDHEN and CDR2 SYDVKM.

This chain uses TRBV5-6 with TRBJ2-5; D might be TRBD1 (5 bases). The V gene lost 5 bases and the J gene lost 4 bases, with 21 bases spanning the gap. The germline V gene encodes CDR1 SGHDT and CDR2 YYEEEE. CDR3 length: 16 residues. The CDR3 protein is CASSFGAAAPPETQYF. DNA for the CDR3: TGTGCCAGCAGTTTTGGGGCGGCGGCCCCACCAGAGACCCAGTACTTC.

This clonotype was counted a few times. The chain is built from TRBV5-1 and TRBJ2-5, with D unresolved. The CDR3 length is 12 residues. CDR1 and CDR2 from the germline V gene are SGHRS and YFSETQ. Trimming removed 0 bases from V and 7 bases from J, with 7 bases in between. The CDR3 coding sequence is TGCGCCAGCAGCTTGGGACGATCGACCCAGTACTTC. Encoded protein: CASSLGRSTQYF.

The genes are TRBV12-5 and TRBJ2-1; TRBD1 or TRBD2 may be the D gene (6 bases each). Trimming cost V 8 bases and J 5 bases, with 28 bases left between them. The CDR3 runs 18 residues. CDR1 is LGHNT and CDR2 is FRNRAP in the germline V gene. The CDR3 reads CASLRDSSWTGANNEQFF. The CDR3 DNA reads as TGTGCTAGTCTTAGGGATTCTTCTTGGACGGGGGCTAACAATGAGCAGTTCTTC.

The chain joins TRBV7-9 to TRBJ2-3, with unresolved D. CDR1 and CDR2 from the germline V gene are SEHNR and FQNEAQ (reference sequence). The CDR3 length is 12 residues. Trimming left V 6 bases short and J 7 bases short, with 11 bases between. CDR3 amino acids: CASRSSRNTQYF. CDR3 in DNA: TGTGCCAGCAGATCGAGCAGGAATACGCAGTATTTT.

The chain links TRBV7-6 to TRBJ2-5; D is possibly TRBD2 (5 bases). There are 12 residues in the CDR3. Trimming stripped 5 bases from V and 5 bases from J, with 9 bases between. Germline V gives CDR1 SGHVS, CDR2 FNYEAQ. CDR3 in DNA: TGTGCCAGCAGCGGGAGCGAGGAGACCCAGTACTTC. This gives the protein CASSGSEETQYF.

This clonotype was counted only a few times. V is TRBV12-3 or TRBV12-4 and J is TRBJ2-3; D remains unclear. The V end lost 1 base, the J end lost 3 bases, and 8 bases lay between the germline ends. The CDR3 is 14 residues long. This chain's CDR3 is CASSLGVFTDTQYF. The CDR3 coding sequence is TGTGCCAGCAGTTTAGGGGTTTTTACAGATACGCAGTATTTT.

The table lists this clonotype with a few counts. The chain couples TRBV5-1 to TRBJ1-2, with D possibly matching TRBD1 (6 bases). Per germline, CDR1 SGHRS and CDR2 YFSETQ. The V gene lost 1 base and the J gene lost 8 bases, with 18 bases spanning the gap. The CDR3 sequence is 15 residues long. The CDR3 DNA sequence: TGCGCCAGCAGCTTGACGTCCGGGGGGCTCTCGGGCTACACCTTC. Protein: CASSLTSGGLSGYTF.

This clonotype has just one count. This chain links TRBV5-1 with TRBJ1-1, with no clear D. Per germline, CDR1 SGHRS and CDR2 YFSETQ. This CDR3 contains 14 residues. V was cut by 3 bases and J by 1 base, with 10 bases left in between. The CDR3 DNA is TGCGCCAGCAGCTCCCCCAGTGCGAACACTGAAGCTTTCTTT. Translating it yields CASSSPSANTEAFF.

V and J are TRBV24-1 and TRBJ1-2, with D uncertain. V lost 1 base to trimming and J lost 8 bases, with 13 bases between them. The CDR3 consists of 14 residues. Per the germline V gene, CDR1 is KGHDR and CDR2 is SFDVKD. The CDR3 sequence: CATSDFSRFGGYTF. The CDR3 nucleotides are TGTGCCACCAGTGATTTCAGCCGCTTCGGGGGCTACACCTTC.

The chain has TRBV20-1 and TRBJ2-7; 7 bases fit TRBD1. V was clipped by 0 bases and J by 5 bases; unmatched bases: 4. The CDR3 extends over 13 amino acids. Germline V gene lookup returns CDR1 DFQATT and CDR2 SNEGSKA (reference sequence). The DNA for the CDR3 is TGCAGTGCTAGAGAGACAGGGTCTCACGAGCAGTACTTC. The encoded protein is CSARETGSHEQYF.

This clonotype has a handful of counts. The V call is TRBV5-1, the J call TRBJ2-3; 11 nucleotides align to TRBD1. Trimming cost V 0 bases and J 13 bases; bases outside gene matches: 10. The CDR3 sequence is 15 residues long. Germline V CDR1 and CDR2: SGHRS, YFSETQ. CDR3 DNA: TGCGCCAGCAGCTTGGACCGGACAGGGGGCGGATCAGAGTATTTT. This codes for CASSLDRTGGGSEYF.

V is TRBV19 and J is TRBJ2-7, with D tentatively TRBD2 (5 bases). The germline V gene has CDR1 LNHDA and CDR2 SQIVND (reference sequence). Trimming took off 10 bases at V and 6 bases at J, with 13 bases between the two ends. The length of the CDR3 is 11 residues. CDR3: CATKRGSEQYF. The CDR3 DNA follows: TGTGCCACTAAGAGAGGGAGCGAGCAGTACTTC. Full variable domain (outside the CDR3, taken from reference TRBV19 and TRBJ2-7): DGGITQSPKYLFRKEGQNVTLSCEQNLNHDAMYWYRQDPGQGLRLIYYSQIVNDFQKGDIAEGYSVSREKKESFPLTVTSAQKNPTAFYLCATKRGSEQYFGPGTRLTVT.

This clonotype was counted between two and nine times. The rearrangement uses TRBV12-3 or TRBV12-4 and TRBJ2-1; TRBD2 aligns across 9 bases. The CDR3 is made up of 16 amino acids. The J segment lost 6 bases and the V segment lost 2 bases, leaving 8 bases of the junction unmatched. CDR3 sequence (DNA): TGTGCCAGCAGTTTACCCGGGACTAGCCCCCTCAATGAGCAGTTCTTC. Amino acids: CASSLPGTSPLNEQFF.

This clonotype was found a few times. This chain uses TRBV27 with TRBJ1-4; D unresolved. The CDR3 is 16 amino acids. V lost 2 bases to trimming and J lost 10 bases, with 20 bases between them. Germline V lookup: CDR1 MNHEY, CDR2 SMNVEV (reference sequence). In DNA, the CDR3 is TGTGCCAGCAGTTTAAATCCCGCACGGACTTTCGGAAAACTGTTTTTT. The encoded protein is CASSLNPARTFGKLFF.

This clonotype was counted a few times. V and J are TRBV12-3 or TRBV12-4 and TRBJ1-1; no firm D call. Deletions cut 3 bases from V and 10 bases from J, with 18 bases between. This CDR3 is 14 amino acids long. DNA for the CDR3: TGTGCCAGCAGTTTCCAGCCTGCCGCGGATCGAGCTTTCTTT. Amino acids: CASSFQPAADRAFF.